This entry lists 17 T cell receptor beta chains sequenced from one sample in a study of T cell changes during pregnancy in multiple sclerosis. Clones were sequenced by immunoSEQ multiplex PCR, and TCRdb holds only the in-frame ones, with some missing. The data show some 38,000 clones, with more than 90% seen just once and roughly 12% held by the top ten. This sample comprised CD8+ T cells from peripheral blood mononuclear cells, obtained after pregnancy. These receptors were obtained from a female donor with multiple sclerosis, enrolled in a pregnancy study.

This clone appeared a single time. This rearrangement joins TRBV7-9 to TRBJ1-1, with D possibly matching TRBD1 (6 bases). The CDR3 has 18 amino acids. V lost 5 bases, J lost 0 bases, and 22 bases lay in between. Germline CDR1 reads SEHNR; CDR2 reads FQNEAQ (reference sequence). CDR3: CASSLPQGGGIMNTEAFF. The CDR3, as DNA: TGTGCCAGCAGCCTACCTCAGGGAGGGGGGATCATGAACACTGAAGCTTTCTTT.

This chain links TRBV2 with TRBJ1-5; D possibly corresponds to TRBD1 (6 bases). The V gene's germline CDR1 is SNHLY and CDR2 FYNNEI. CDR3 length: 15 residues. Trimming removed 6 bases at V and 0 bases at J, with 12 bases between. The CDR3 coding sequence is TGTGCCAGCAGGACCACAGGGTTTAGCAATCAGCCCCAGCATTTT. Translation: CASRTTGFSNQPQHF.

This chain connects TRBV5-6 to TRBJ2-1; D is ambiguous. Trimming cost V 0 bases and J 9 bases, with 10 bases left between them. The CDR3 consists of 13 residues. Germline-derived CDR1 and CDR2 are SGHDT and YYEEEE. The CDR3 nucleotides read TGTGCCAGCAGCTTGGGAACATTCGCTGAGCAGTTCTTC. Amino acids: CASSLGTFAEQFF.

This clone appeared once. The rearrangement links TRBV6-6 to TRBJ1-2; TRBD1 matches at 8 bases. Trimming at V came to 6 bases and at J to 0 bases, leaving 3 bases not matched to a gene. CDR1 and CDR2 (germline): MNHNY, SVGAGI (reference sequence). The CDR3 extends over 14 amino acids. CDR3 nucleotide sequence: TGTGCCAGCAGGGACAGGGATTCTAACTATGGCTACACCTTC. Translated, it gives CASRDRDSNYGYTF.

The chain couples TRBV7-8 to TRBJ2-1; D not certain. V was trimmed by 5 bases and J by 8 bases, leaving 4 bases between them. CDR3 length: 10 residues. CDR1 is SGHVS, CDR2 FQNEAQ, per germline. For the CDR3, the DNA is TGTGCCAGCAGCCTCGATGAGCAGTTCTTC. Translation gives CASSLDEQFF.

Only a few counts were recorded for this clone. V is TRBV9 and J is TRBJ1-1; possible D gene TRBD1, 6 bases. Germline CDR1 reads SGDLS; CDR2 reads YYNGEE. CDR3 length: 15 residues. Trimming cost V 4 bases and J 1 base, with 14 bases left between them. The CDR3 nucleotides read TGTGCCAGCAGCCTTACTAGGACAGCGAACACTGAAGCTTTCTTT. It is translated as CASSLTRTANTEAFF.

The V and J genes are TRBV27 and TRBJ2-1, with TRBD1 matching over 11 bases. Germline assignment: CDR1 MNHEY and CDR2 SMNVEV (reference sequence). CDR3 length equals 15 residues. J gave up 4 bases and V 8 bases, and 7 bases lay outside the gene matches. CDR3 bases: TGTGCCAGCTCCAGGACAGGGGGCCGATACAATGAGCAGTTCTTC. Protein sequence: CASSRTGGRYNEQFF.

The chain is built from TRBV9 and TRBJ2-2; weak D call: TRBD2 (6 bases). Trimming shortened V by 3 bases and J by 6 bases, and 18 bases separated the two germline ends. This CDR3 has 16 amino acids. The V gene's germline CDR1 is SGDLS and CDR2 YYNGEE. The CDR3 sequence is CASSARMEGQPGELFF. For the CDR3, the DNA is TGTGCCAGCAGCGCGCGCATGGAGGGCCAGCCCGGGGAGCTGTTTTTT.

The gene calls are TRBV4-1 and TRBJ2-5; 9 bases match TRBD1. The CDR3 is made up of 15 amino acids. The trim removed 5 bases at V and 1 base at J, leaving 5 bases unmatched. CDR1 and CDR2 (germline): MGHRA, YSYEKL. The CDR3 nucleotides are TGCGCCAGCAGCTTAGGGGACAGGGCCCAAGAGACCCAGTACTTC. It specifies CASSLGDRAQETQYF.

The CDR3 DNA reads as TGTGCCAGCCCGGGGGGGCCAGTATCCACTGAAGCTTTCTTT. It translates to CASPGGPVSTEAFF. This rearrangement joins TRBV2 to TRBJ1-1, with D possibly matching TRBD1 (6 bases). Germline CDR1 and CDR2: SNHLY and FYNNEI. Deletions cut 8 bases from V and 4 bases from J, with 17 bases between. The CDR3 spans 14 residues.

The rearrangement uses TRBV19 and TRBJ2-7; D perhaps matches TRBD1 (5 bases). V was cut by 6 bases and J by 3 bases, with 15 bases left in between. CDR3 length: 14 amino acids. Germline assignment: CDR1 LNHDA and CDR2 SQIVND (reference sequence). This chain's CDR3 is CASSRKGQHYEQYF. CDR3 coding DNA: TGTGCCAGTAGCCGTAAGGGGCAGCACTACGAGCAGTACTTC.

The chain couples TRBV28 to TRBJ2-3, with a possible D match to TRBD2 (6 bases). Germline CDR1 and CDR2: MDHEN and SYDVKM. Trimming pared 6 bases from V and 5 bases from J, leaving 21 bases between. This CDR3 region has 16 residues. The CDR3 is CASSPEVDLGGDTQYF. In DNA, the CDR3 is TGTGCCAGCAGCCCTGAGGTAGACCTCGGGGGAGATACGCAGTATTTT.

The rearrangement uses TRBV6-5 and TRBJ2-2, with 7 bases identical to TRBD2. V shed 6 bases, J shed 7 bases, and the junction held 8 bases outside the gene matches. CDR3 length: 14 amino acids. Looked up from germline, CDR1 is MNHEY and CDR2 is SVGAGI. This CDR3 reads CASSGRSLSGELFF. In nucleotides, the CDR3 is TGTGCCAGCAGCGGGAGGTCGCTTAGCGGGGAGCTGTTTTTT.

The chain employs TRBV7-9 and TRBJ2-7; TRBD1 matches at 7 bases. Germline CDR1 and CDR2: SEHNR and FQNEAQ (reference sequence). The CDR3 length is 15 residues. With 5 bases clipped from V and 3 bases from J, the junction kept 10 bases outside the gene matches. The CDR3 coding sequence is TGTGCCAGCAGCCGGCGACAGGGCCCCTTCTACGAGCAGTACTTC. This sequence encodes CASSRRQGPFYEQYF.

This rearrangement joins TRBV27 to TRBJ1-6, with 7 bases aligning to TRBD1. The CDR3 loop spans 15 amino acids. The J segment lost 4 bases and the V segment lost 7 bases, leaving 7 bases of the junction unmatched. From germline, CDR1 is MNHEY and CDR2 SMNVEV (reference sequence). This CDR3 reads CASKDRAGYNSPLHF. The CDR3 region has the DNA TGTGCCAGCAAAGACAGGGCGGGGTATAATTCACCCCTCCACTTT.

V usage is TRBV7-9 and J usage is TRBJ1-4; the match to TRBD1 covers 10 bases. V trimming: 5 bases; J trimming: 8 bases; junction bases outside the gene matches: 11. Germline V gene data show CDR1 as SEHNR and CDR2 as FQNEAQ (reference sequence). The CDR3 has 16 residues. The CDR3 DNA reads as TGTGCCAGCAGCGCCCTAAGGGGACAGGGGTTCGAAAAACTGTTTTTT. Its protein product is CASSALRGQGFEKLFF. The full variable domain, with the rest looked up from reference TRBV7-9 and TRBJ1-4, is DTGVSQNPRHKITKRGQNVTFRCDPISEHNRLYWYRQTLGQGPEFLTYFQNEAQLEKSRLLSDRFSAERPKGSFSTLEIQRTEQGDSAMYLCASSALRGQGFEKLFFGSGTQLSVL.

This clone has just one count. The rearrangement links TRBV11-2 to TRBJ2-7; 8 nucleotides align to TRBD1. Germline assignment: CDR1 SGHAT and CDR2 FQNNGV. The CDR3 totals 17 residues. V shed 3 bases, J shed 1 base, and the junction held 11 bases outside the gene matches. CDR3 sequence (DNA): TGTGCCAGCAGCTTCCCGAAATGGGGGGACAGGTCCTACGAGCAGTACTTC. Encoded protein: CASSFPKWGDRSYEQYF.